This T cell receptor beta chain stems from a study of shared clonotypes between healthy human individuals. Overall study findings and caveats: In general, naive subsets displayed greater estimated richness than memory subsets did. Against clonotypes common to all four donors, non-shared ones had lower generation probabilities. A limitation of the genetic and exposure-history diversity represented arose from few donors.

Original analysis: Filtering differed since immunoSEQ provided only junctions, with no quality scores. Sequencing used immunoSEQ multiplex PCR; TCRdb keeps in-frame clones, though not all of them. V, J and clone size were drawn from that table, and D and trimming were deduced from the DNA. Seen here are 550,000 to 750,000 clones, 95% observed once, and the top ten hold about 0.11%. CD8 cells classed as naive were CD45RO-negative and positively selected for CCR7, excluding terminally differentiated effector memory CD45RA+ cells. This CDR3 has 14 residues. Germline CDR1 reads MNHEY; CDR2 reads SMNVEV (reference sequence). Trimming left V 6 bases short and J 0 bases short, with 12 bases between. A word on this clone: The target antigen is unknown.

This clonotype was obtained from a woman between 25 and 40 years old in good health. The genes are TRBV27 and TRBJ2-7; D ambiguous. Material for sequencing was naive CD8+ T cells sorted from blood. CDR3 protein: CASSISRNSYEQYF. The CDR3 coding sequence is TGTGCCAGCAGCATTAGCCGTAACTCCTACGAGCAGTACTTC.